This T cell receptor (beta chain) was recorded in a study of blood T cells in healthy people across ages. Findings of the study overall: What prevented conclusive comparison of naive and antigen-experienced cells was that PBMCs were unsorted. Strongly correlated with naive T cell percentage was TCR beta diversity.

Remarks on this clonotype: As yet, its antigen is unknown.

Together with a sample-barcoded 5' primer, a J-beta primer mix was included in a second PCR lasting about 7 to 11 cycles. TCRdb reanalysed the 5' RACE reads using MiXCR and keeps one entry per CDR3 protein. The sample lists some 640,000 distinct CDR3 sequences, about 30% occurring once. The germline V gene encodes CDR1 SGHTA and CDR2 FQGNSA. V was pared by 5 bases and J by 4 bases, with 4 bases of the junction left unmatched. CDR3 length equals 13 residues. The chain recombines TRBV7-2 with TRBJ2-7; 8 positions match TRBD1. Sequencing used blood. This TCR was sampled from a woman older than 75 in good health. CDR3 sequence: CASSGGQGYEQYF. The CDR3 DNA follows: TGTGCCAGCAGCGGAGGACAGGGTTACGAGCAGTACTTC.